This T cell receptor beta chain was recovered during a study of T cell responses to AZD1222 COVID-19 vaccine. Across the whole study: Whether given at about 4 or about 12 weeks, second doses were pooled. Study-wide results and caveats: A rise in Spike-specific TCR breadth and depth followed two AZD1222 doses.

Assay used: immunoSEQ multiplex PCR; TCRdb lists only in-frame clones, some missing. The data show 95,000 to 100,000 clones, less than 95% seen once. About this clone itself: No antigen is known for it.

Looked up from germline, CDR1 is MNHEY and CDR2 is SVGAGI. The CDR3 runs to 15 residues. Trimming removed 6 bases at V and 0 bases at J, with 14 bases between. The origin of this receptor is an adult in good health. The sequencing used peripheral blood, collected on day 0 of AZD1222 vaccination. The chain links TRBV6-5 to TRBJ1-2; TRBD1 is a possible D gene (5 bases). The CDR3 loop reads CASRGDTDANYGYTF. The CDR3 DNA follows: TGTGCCAGCAGGGGGGATACAGACGCTAACTATGGCTACACCTTC.